This T cell receptor beta chain was documented in a study of CD8 T cells in Susac syndrome. After extraction with the RNeasy kit, about 0.45 to 1 ug of the RNA was reverse transcribed using random hexamers. TCRdb analysed the immunoSEQ multiplex PCR reads with MiXCR anew, one entry per CDR3 protein. This table holds about 240,000 distinct CDR3 sequences, about 96% found once. Trimming took 3 bases from V and 3 from J; bases not matched to a gene: 4. Germline CDR1 reads KGHSH; CDR2 reads LQKENI. The CDR3 is 15 amino acids. The source is a human donor with Susac syndrome. V and J are TRBV18 and TRBJ2-7; the match to TRBD1 covers 11 bases. Sequencing was carried out using CD4+ T cells from PBMCs. As DNA, the CDR3 is TGTGCCAGCTCACCGCCGGGACAGGGGGTCTACGAGCAGTACTTC. It is translated as CASSPPGQGVYEQYF.